One and the same sample provided the 27 T cell receptor beta chains below, sequenced in a study of shared clonotypes between healthy human individuals. Sequencing used immunoSEQ multiplex PCR; TCRdb keeps in-frame clones, though not all of them. The table lists some 690,000 clones, about 92% of them singletons. Sample: memory CD8+ T cells from PBMCs. Subset in this sample: CD45RO+ cells pooled with CCR7-negative TemRA cells. These receptors were collected from a man between 18 and 35 years old in good health. Some clones in this sample may be carry-over from other donors' samples.

The rearrangement links TRBV11-1 to TRBJ1-2; D is ambiguous. CDR1 is SGHAT and CDR2 is FQDESV in the germline V gene (reference sequence). Between the trimmed V and J ends, which lost 5 bases and 2 bases, there was a span of 9 bases. This CDR3 region has 13 residues. The CDR3 protein is CASSPRENYGYTF. The CDR3 DNA reads as TGTGCCAGCAGCCCCCGGGAGAACTATGGCTACACCTTC.

In this sample, this clone turned up once. The chain recombines TRBV7-6 with TRBJ2-1; maybe TRBD2 (6 bases). V was cut by 5 bases and J by 3 bases, with 14 bases left in between. CDR1 and CDR2 from the germline V gene are SGHVS and FNYEAQ. This CDR3 spans 15 amino acids. The DNA for the CDR3 is TGTGCCAGCAGCGTAGGCGGGGCTGGCTACAATGAGCAGTTCTTC. Translated, it gives CASSVGGAGYNEQFF.

V and J are TRBV18 and TRBJ2-1; 13 bases fit TRBD2. The CDR3 runs 16 residues. Per the germline V gene, CDR1 is KGHSH and CDR2 is LQKENI. The V segment lost 5 bases and the J segment 4 bases; nucleotides outside the gene matches: 5. The CDR3 spells CASSSWTSGGYNEQFF. The CDR3 region has the DNA TGTGCCAGCTCATCATGGACTAGCGGGGGATACAATGAGCAGTTCTTC.

Concerning this clone: Other DNA sequences in this sample translate to the same CDR3. The chain uses TRBV27 and TRBJ2-7; D is uncertain. Trimming took off 6 bases at V and 2 bases at J, with 11 bases between the two ends. The CDR3 extends over 13 amino acids. Looked up from germline, CDR1 is MNHEY and CDR2 is SMNVEV (reference sequence). The CDR3 loop reads CASSSGVPYEQYF. The DNA for the CDR3 is TGTGCCAGCAGCTCTGGGGTGCCCTACGAGCAGTACTTC.

This chain connects TRBV19 to TRBJ1-1; 7 bases match TRBD1. Per germline, CDR1 LNHDA and CDR2 SQIVND (reference sequence). J lost 2 bases, V lost 7 bases, and 10 bases had no gene match. The CDR3 consists of 15 residues. In DNA, the CDR3 is TGTGCCAGTACGAACAGGGGAACGGTTAACACTGAAGCTTTCTTT. Protein: CASTNRGTVNTEAFF.

The chain recombines TRBV6-4 with TRBJ2-7; the D is unclear. The CDR3 contains 10 residues. CDR1 MRHNA and CDR2 SNTAGT come from the germline V gene. Trimming removed 7 bases at V and 3 bases at J, with 4 bases between. DNA for the CDR3: TGTGCCAGCAAAGTCTACGAGCAGTACTTC. Its protein product is CASKVYEQYF.

V is TRBV9 and J is TRBJ1-2; D perhaps matches TRBD1 (5 bases). V lost 0 bases and J 8 bases, leaving 14 bases between the germline ends. Per the germline V gene, CDR1 is SGDLS and CDR2 is YYNGEE. CDR3 length: 14 residues. CDR3 amino acids: CASSVAVQGTGYTF. In DNA form, the CDR3 reads TGTGCCAGCAGCGTAGCGGTCCAGGGCACGGGCTACACCTTC.

The CDR3 coding sequence is TGCGCCAGCAGCCACCAGTATATGAACACTGAAGCTTTCTTT. The encoded protein is CASSHQYMNTEAFF. This chain links TRBV4-3 with TRBJ1-1; D remains unclear. CDR1 and CDR2 (germline): LGHNA, YSLEER. V dropped 3 bases and J dropped 0 bases, with 8 bases sitting between them. The CDR3 runs to 14 residues.

J is TRBJ2-2 and V is TRBV7-9; TRBD2 agrees at 8 bases. From germline, CDR1 is SEHNR and CDR2 FQNEAQ (reference sequence). The trim removed 5 bases at V and 7 bases at J, leaving 18 bases unmatched. The CDR3 totals 18 residues. CDR3 bases: TGTGCCAGCAGCCCCCCGACTGGGAACGGGAGGGAAATCGGGGAGCTGTTTTTT. Its translation: CASSPPTGNGREIGELFF. Full variable domain (remainder filled in from reference TRBV7-9 and TRBJ2-2): DTGVSQNPRHKITKRGQNVTFRCDPISEHNRLYWYRQTLGQGPEFLTYFQNEAQLEKSRLLSDRFSAERPKGSFSTLEIQRTEQGDSAMYLCASSPPTGNGREIGELFFGEGSRLTVL.

The rearrangement links TRBV30 to TRBJ1-4; D remains ambiguous. V was pared by 5 bases and J by 4 bases, with 8 bases between. Germline CDR1 reads GTSNPN; CDR2 reads SVGIG (reference sequence). This CDR3 comprises 12 residues. CDR3 DNA sequence: TGTGCCTGGGGTGAGGATAATGAAAAACTGTTTTTT. The encoded protein is CAWGEDNEKLFF.

The V gene is TRBV7-2, the J gene TRBJ1-2; no firm D call. The germline V gene has CDR1 SGHTA and CDR2 FQGNSA. The V end was cut by 7 bases, the J end by 4 bases, with 1 base between. The CDR3 contains 9 residues. The CDR3 region is CASIYGYTF. In nucleotides, the CDR3 is TGTGCCAGCATCTATGGCTACACCTTC.

This chain uses TRBV2 with TRBJ2-7, with 8 bases that match TRBD2. The CDR3 is 15 amino acids. Per germline, CDR1 SNHLY and CDR2 FYNNEI. V gave up 7 bases and J gave up 0 bases; unmatched junction bases: 8. The CDR3 bases are TGTGCCAGCATCGAAGTACTAGCGGACTCCTACGAGCAGTACTTC. It is translated as CASIEVLADSYEQYF.

V gene TRBV28 combines with J gene TRBJ1-1; 11 bases line up with TRBD1. The CDR3 length is 19 residues. V gave up 2 bases and J gave up 3 bases; unmatched junction bases: 14. CDR1 is MDHEN and CDR2 is SYDVKM in the germline V gene. CDR3 sequence: CASSLRSGQGAVLDTEAFF. CDR3 nucleotide sequence: TGTGCCAGCAGTTTACGGTCCGGACAGGGGGCGGTACTGGACACTGAAGCTTTCTTT.

The chain carries TRBV7-9 and TRBJ2-5, with 7 bases aligning to TRBD1. The CDR3 has 13 amino acids. Germline CDR1 reads SEHNR; CDR2 reads FQNEAQ (reference sequence). V lost 9 bases, J lost 6 bases, and 10 bases stayed unmatched. This chain's CDR3 is CASIPGGRKTQYF. The CDR3 DNA sequence: TGTGCCAGTATCCCAGGGGGAAGGAAGACCCAGTACTTC.

The rearrangement links TRBV7-2 to TRBJ1-2; D is uncertain. The CDR3 runs to 15 residues. V was clipped by 2 bases and J by 0 bases, with 10 bases between them. Germline V CDR1 and CDR2: SGHTA, FQGNSA. The CDR3 region has the DNA TGTGCCAGCAGCTTATCCGGCAACCCTAACTATGGCTACACCTTC. It encodes CASSLSGNPNYGYTF.

The V call is TRBV6-7, the J call TRBJ2-5; D not certain. TRBV6-7 is an ORF for which the function is uncertain. V was cut by 0 bases and J by 4 bases, with 15 bases left in between. The CDR3 runs to 16 residues. The CDR3 protein is CASSYSWWAPRETQYF. CDR3 sequence (DNA): TGTGCCAGCAGTTACTCGTGGTGGGCGCCGCGAGAGACCCAGTACTTC.

CDR3 loop: CATSRDESVWANVLTF. The CDR3 region has the DNA TGTGCCACCAGCAGAGATGAAAGCGTCTGGGCCAACGTCCTGACTTTC. The chain uses TRBV15 and TRBJ2-6; unclear D gene. The V end lost 0 bases, the J end lost 5 bases, and 11 bases lay between the germline ends. CDR3 length equals 16 residues. Looked up from germline, CDR1 is LNHNV and CDR2 is YYDKDF (reference sequence).

J is TRBJ1-1 and V is TRBV27; 7 nucleotides agree with TRBD1. CDR3 length equals 13 residues. V shed 5 bases and J 7 bases; nucleotides not matched to a gene: 7. CDR1 MNHEY and CDR2 SMNVEV come from the germline V gene (reference sequence). The DNA of the CDR3 is TGTGCCAGCAGTCCGGGACAGTACCTTGAAGCTTTCTTT. This codes for CASSPGQYLEAFF.

This clone was found a few times. This specimen includes other DNA sequences encoding the same CDR3. The chain carries TRBV5-8 and TRBJ1-5, with TRBD1 as a possible D gene (6 bases). This CDR3 spans 15 amino acids. Looked up from germline, CDR1 is SGHTS and CDR2 is YDEGEE. Trimming cost V 4 bases and J 0 bases, with 11 bases left between them. The CDR3 region is CASSIQGYSNQPQHF. Written as DNA, the CDR3 is TGTGCCAGCAGCATACAGGGCTATAGCAATCAGCCCCAGCATTTT.

This chain uses TRBV28 with TRBJ1-2; D not resolved. The germline CDR1 and CDR2 sequences are MDHEN and SYDVKM. The CDR3 is 11 residues long. V was clipped by 7 bases and J by 3 bases, with 6 bases between them. Here the CDR3 reads CASTGYYGYTF. As DNA, the CDR3 is TGTGCCAGCACGGGTTACTATGGCTACACCTTC.

The chain recombines TRBV7-2 with TRBJ2-7, with a tentative D call TRBD2 (6 bases). Germline V gene data show CDR1 as SGHTA and CDR2 as FQGNSA. The length of the CDR3 is 15 residues. V was shortened by 1 base and J by 0 bases, with 10 bases between the two germline ends. The CDR3 region has the DNA TGTGCCAGCAGCTTAGGGGGGACTGCCTCCTACGAGCAGTACTTC. It encodes CASSLGGTASYEQYF.

This clone was observed once. V is TRBV7-9 and J is TRBJ2-7; 9 bases line up with TRBD1. This CDR3 is built from 14 residues. Germline V CDR1 and CDR2: SEHNR, FQNEAQ (reference sequence). V shed 7 bases, J shed 5 bases, and the junction held 9 bases outside the gene matches. The DNA of the CDR3 is TGTGCCAGCACGGGGACAGGGAATTGGCACGAGCAGTACTTC. It encodes CASTGTGNWHEQYF. The full variable domain, its missing parts supplied by reference TRBV7-9 and TRBJ2-7, is DTGVSQNPRHKITKRGQNVTFRCDPISEHNRLYWYRQTLGQGPEFLTYFQNEAQLEKSRLLSDRFSAERPKGSFSTLEIQRTEQGDSAMYLCASTGTGNWHEQYFGPGTRLTVT.

The V gene is TRBV5-1, the J gene TRBJ2-1; 7 bases match TRBD2. V dropped 3 bases and J dropped 10; count of bases not matched to a gene: 13. Germline assignment: CDR1 SGHRS and CDR2 YFSETQ. The CDR3 contains 15 residues. CDR3 nucleotide sequence: TGCGCCAGCAGCTCGCATCCTGCGGGAGAACCGGAGCAGTTCTTC. Translating gives CASSSHPAGEPEQFF. The full variable domain, its missing parts supplied by reference TRBV5-1 and TRBJ2-1, is KAGVTQTPRYLIKTRGQQVTLSCSPISGHRSVSWYQQTPGQGLQFLFEYFSETQRNKGNFPGRFSGRQFSNSRSEMNVSTLELGDSALYLCASSSHPAGEPEQFFGPGTRLTVL.

This chain links TRBV5-1 with TRBJ2-7; TRBD2 aligns across 8 bases. The length of the CDR3 is 14 residues. J lost 3 bases, V lost 4 bases, and 6 bases had no gene match. Germline CDR1 reads SGHRS; CDR2 reads YFSETQ. CDR3 sequence (DNA): TGCGCCAGCAGCCCGAGCACTAGCGGCTACGAGCAGTACTTC. Encoded protein: CASSPSTSGYEQYF.

V and J are TRBV9 and TRBJ2-1, with TRBD2 as a possible D gene (6 bases). Deletions cut 3 bases from V and 0 bases from J, with 16 bases between. The CDR3 is made up of 17 amino acids. Per the germline V gene, CDR1 is SGDLS and CDR2 is YYNGEE. Here the CDR3 DNA reads TGTGCCAGCAGCGCCTACTCTAGCGCGAGCTCCTACAATGAGCAGTTCTTC. Amino acids: CASSAYSSASSYNEQFF.

The rearrangement uses TRBV2 and TRBJ2-1; 15 positions agree with TRBD2. The CDR3 has 17 amino acids. The trim removed 5 bases at V and 1 base at J, leaving 3 bases unmatched. Germline V gives CDR1 SNHLY, CDR2 FYNNEI. CDR3 nucleotide sequence: TGTGCCAGCAGTCCGGGACTAGCGGGGGGTTCCTACAATGAGCAGTTCTTC. Protein sequence: CASSPGLAGGSYNEQFF.

This sequence joins TRBV7-9 and TRBJ2-7, with a tentative D call TRBD1 (5 bases). The germline V and J ends were trimmed by 5 bases and 2 bases, with 10 bases remaining between them. CDR1 and CDR2 (germline): SEHNR, FQNEAQ (reference sequence). The CDR3 has 13 residues. The CDR3 bases are TGTGCCAGCAGCCAACAGGCGACCTACGAGCAGTACTTC. Amino acids: CASSQQATYEQYF.